This is a list of T cell receptor beta chains from one sample in a study of T-cell reconstitution after alpha-beta-depleted transplantation in children. TCRdb passed the PCR reads through MiXCR, listing each CDR3 protein once. The profile shows roughly 500,000 distinct CDR3 sequences, around 16% of them singletons. The starting material was PBMCs from the stem cell graft donor, obtained from the stem cell graft. These receptor sequences come from a human donor who donated a stem cell graft to a child with acute lymphoblastic leukemia. The CDR3 runs from the conserved cysteine through the conserved F or W. Clone sizes are given selectively: once, few, many, or a class where the clone is expanded.

len	v_gene	abundance	j_gene	CDR3aa
15	TRBV4-1	few	TRBJ1-1	CASSQLPGEYTEAFF
14	TRBV20-1	NA	TRBJ1-3	CSAPSTGPGNTIYF
14	TRBV3-1	few	TRBJ2-5	CASSQVGPQETQYF
16	TRBV18	few	TRBJ1-5	CASSPLGQGGGQPQHF
11	TRBV29-1	NA	TRBJ1-5	CSVGYSGRQHF
15	TRBV20-1	few	TRBJ1-4	CSAREGQWGGEKLFF
15	TRBV30	NA	TRBJ2-3	CAWTIGTSGADTQYF
16	TRBV6-5	few	TRBJ1-1	CASSSTGQGAYTEAFF
17	TRBV6-8	NA	TRBJ1-3	CASSYFVRRSSGNTIYF
11	TRBV20-1	NA	TRBJ2-7	CSAVRENEQYF
13	TRBV20-1	NA	TRBJ2-1	CSARDLVRNEQFF
15	TRBV27	NA	TRBJ2-7	CASSPMDRRAYEQYF
13	TRBV29-1	NA	TRBJ2-7	CSVGGPQSYEQYF
14	TRBV5-1	NA	TRBJ2-7	CASSLVSLTHEQYF
14	TRBV19	NA	TRBJ1-2	CASSIVGTAYGYTF
13	TRBV9	few	TRBJ2-7	CASSAFEGAEQYF
18	TRBV3-1	once	TRBJ2-4	CAIWPDRGPYKAKNIQYF
13	TRBV5-6	few	TRBJ1-4	CASSPPGPGALVF
14	TRBV27	NA	TRBJ2-7	CASSTGRVAYEQYF
15	TRBV12-3/TRBV12-4	few	TRBJ1-3	CASREQGLVGNTIYF
18	TRBV6-2/TRBV6-3	few	TRBJ2-2	CASSYFGLAGGPGGELFF
15	TRBV4-2	few	TRBJ2-1	CASSPRLARVNEQFF
15	TRBV6-1	few	TRBJ2-7	CASSPGTGKTYEQYF
13	TRBV29-1	NA	TRBJ1-1	CSVSQTGGTEAFF
16	TRBV20-1	few	TRBJ2-7	CSARLLGLAGAYEQYF
15	TRBV12-3/TRBV12-4	NA	TRBJ2-7	CASSSQGSVGYEQYF
12	TRBV10-1	few	TRBJ1-6	CAREDRDSPLHF